This T cell receptor (beta chain) was sequenced in a study of cytomegalovirus exposure and HLA in healthy donors. About the study: For the approximately 400 genotyped donors, 65% to 90% fell within the Caucasian-associated ancestry cluster.

PCR employed 60 Vbeta and 13 Jbeta primers. Using immunoSEQ multiplex PCR, the repertoire was profiled, and TCRdb retains in-frame clones only, with some absent. Recorded for this sample: roughly 140,000 clones. The trim removed 8 bases at V and 4 bases at J, leaving 5 bases unmatched. Germline V gene lookup returns CDR1 MNHEY and CDR2 SVGAGI. CDR3 size: 13 residues. The source of this sequence is a man aged 40-49 years in good health and CMV-seronegative. The sample was PBMCs. The chain joins TRBV6-5 to TRBJ2-7; 10 bases fit TRBD1. The CDR3 loop is CASRTGGGYEQYF. CDR3 coding DNA: TGTGCCAGCCGGACAGGGGGAGGGTACGAGCAGTACTTC.